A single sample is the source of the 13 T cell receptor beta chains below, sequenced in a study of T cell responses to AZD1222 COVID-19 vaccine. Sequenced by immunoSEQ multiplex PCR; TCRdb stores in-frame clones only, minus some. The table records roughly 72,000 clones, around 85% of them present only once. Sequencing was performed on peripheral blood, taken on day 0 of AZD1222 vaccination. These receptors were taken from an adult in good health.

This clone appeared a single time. This CDR3 is CASSEGGGNQPQHF. CDR3 nucleotide sequence: TGTGCCAGCAGCGAGGGGGGCGGCAATCAGCCCCAGCATTTT. This chain connects TRBV9 to TRBJ1-5, with a tentative D call TRBD1 (6 bases). The CDR3 runs 14 residues. CDR1 is SGDLS, CDR2 YYNGEE, per germline. V was cut by 3 bases and J by 2 bases, with 9 bases left in between. The variable domain in full, completed from reference TRBV9 and TRBJ1-5, reads DSGVTQTPKHLITATGQRVTLRCSPRSGDLSVYWYQQSLDQGLQFLIQYYNGEERAKGNILERFSAQQFPDLHSELNLSSLELGDSALYFCASSEGGGNQPQHFGDGTRLSIL.

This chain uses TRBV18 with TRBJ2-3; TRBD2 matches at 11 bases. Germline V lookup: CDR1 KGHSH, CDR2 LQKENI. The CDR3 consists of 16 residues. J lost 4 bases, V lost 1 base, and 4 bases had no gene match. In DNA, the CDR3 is TGTGCCAGCTCACCACTAGCGGGAGGGCCGGCAGATACGCAGTATTTT. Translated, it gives CASSPLAGGPADTQYF. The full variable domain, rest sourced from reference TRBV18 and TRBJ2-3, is NAGVMQNPRHLVRRRGQEARLRCSPMKGHSHVYWYRQLPEEGLKFMVYLQKENIIDESGMPKERFSAEFPKEGPSILRIQQVVRGDSAAYFCASSPLAGGPADTQYFGPGTRLTVL.

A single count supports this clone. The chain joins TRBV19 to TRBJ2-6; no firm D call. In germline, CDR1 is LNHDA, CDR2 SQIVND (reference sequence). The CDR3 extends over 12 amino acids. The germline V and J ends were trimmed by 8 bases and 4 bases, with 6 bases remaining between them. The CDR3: CASFSGANVLTF. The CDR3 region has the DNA TGTGCCAGTTTTTCCGGGGCCAACGTCCTGACTTTC.

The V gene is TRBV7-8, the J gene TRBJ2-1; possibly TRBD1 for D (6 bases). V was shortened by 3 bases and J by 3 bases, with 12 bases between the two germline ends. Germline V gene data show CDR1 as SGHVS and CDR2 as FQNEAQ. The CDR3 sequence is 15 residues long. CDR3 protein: CASSLGHPIYNEQFF. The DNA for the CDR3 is TGTGCCAGCAGCTTGGGACACCCAATCTACAATGAGCAGTTCTTC.

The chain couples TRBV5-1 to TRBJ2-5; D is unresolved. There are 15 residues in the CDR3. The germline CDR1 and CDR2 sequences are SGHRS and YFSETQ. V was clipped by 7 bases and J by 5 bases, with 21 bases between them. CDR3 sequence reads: CASRVGGGPSETQYF. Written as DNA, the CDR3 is TGCGCCAGCCGGGTCGGTGGCGGCCCGTCGGAGACCCAGTACTTC.

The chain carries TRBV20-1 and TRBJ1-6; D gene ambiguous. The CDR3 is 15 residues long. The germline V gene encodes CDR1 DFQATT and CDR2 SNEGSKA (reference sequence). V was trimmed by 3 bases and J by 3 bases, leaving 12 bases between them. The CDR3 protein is CSASVSGNYNSPLHF. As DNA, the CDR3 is TGCAGTGCTAGTGTTTCAGGAAACTATAATTCACCCCTCCACTTT.

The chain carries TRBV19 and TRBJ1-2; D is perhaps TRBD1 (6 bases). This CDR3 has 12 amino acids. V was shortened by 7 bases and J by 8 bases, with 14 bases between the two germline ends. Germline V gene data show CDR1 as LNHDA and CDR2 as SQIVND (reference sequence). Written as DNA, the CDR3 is TGTGCCAGTACTAGCCAGGGGTACGGCTACACCTTC. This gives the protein CASTSQGYGYTF.

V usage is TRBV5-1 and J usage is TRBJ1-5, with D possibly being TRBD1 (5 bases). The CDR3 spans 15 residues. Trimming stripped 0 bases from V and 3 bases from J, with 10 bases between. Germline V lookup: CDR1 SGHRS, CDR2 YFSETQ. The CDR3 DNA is TGCGCCAGCAGCTTGGAAGGGGACCCCAATCAGCCCCAGCATTTT. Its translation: CASSLEGDPNQPQHF.

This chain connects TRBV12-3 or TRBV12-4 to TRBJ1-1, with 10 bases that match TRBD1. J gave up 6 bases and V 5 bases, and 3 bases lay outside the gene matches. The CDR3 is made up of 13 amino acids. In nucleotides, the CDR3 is TGTGCCAGCAGTGCGACAGGGGGCTCTGAAGCTTTCTTT. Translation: CASSATGGSEAFF.

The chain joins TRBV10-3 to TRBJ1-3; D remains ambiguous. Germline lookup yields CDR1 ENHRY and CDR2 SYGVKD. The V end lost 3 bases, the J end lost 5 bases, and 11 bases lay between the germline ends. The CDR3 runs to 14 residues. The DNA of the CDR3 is TGTGCCATCAGTGAATCTTCCACTCGAAACACCATATATTTT. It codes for CAISESSTRNTIYF.

CDR3 residues: CASSVDGRGELFF. For the CDR3, the DNA is TGTGCCAGCAGCGTAGACGGAAGGGGGGAGCTGTTTTTT. The chain is built from TRBV9 and TRBJ2-2, with unresolved D. The CDR3 runs 13 residues. Trimming removed 0 bases from V and 8 bases from J, with 8 bases in between. CDR1 is SGDLS, CDR2 YYNGEE, per germline.

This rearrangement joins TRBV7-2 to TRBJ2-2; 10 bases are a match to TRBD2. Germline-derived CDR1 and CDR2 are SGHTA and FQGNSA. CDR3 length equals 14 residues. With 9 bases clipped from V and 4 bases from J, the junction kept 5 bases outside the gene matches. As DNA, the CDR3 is TGTGCCAGTCGGACTAGCGGAGCCACCGGGGAGCTGTTTTTT. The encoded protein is CASRTSGATGELFF.

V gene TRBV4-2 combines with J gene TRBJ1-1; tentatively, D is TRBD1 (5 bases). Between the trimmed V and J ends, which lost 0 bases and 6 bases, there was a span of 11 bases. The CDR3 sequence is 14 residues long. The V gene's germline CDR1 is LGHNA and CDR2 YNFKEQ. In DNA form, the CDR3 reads TGTGCCAGCAGCCAAGAGAACGGGGGGTCTGAAGCTTTCTTT. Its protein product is CASSQENGGSEAFF.